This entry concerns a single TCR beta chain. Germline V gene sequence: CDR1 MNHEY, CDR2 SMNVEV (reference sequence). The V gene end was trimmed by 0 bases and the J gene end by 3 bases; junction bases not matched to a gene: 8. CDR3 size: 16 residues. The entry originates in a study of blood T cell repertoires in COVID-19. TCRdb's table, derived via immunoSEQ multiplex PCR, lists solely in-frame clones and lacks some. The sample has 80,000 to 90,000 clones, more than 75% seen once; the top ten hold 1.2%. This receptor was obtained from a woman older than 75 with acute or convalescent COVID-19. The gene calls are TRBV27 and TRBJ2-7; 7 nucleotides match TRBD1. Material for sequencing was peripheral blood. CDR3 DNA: TGTGCCAGCAGTTTATCGAGGCAGGGGGTCGGCTACGAGCAGTACTTC. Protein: CASSLSRQGVGYEQYF.